These 15 T cell receptor beta chains were sequenced from one sample in a study of blood T cells in healthy people across ages. Through a sample-barcoded 5' primer and a J-beta primer mix, a second PCR was run for roughly 7 to 12 cycles. TCRdb redid the calling of the 5' RACE reads with MiXCR, one entry per CDR3 protein. The table has some 1.6 million distinct CDR3 sequences, approximately 32% seen once. Specimen: blood. These receptors came from a woman aged 25 to 39 in good health.

This clonotype occurred a few times. The chain recombines TRBV20-1 with TRBJ2-7; D might be TRBD1 (5 bases). The V gene lost 4 bases and the J gene lost 0 bases, with 19 bases spanning the gap. Per the germline V gene, CDR1 is DFQATT and CDR2 is SNEGSKA (reference sequence). This CDR3 has 16 amino acids. The CDR3 region is CSATNPWGSTSYEQYF. In nucleotides, the CDR3 is TGCAGTGCTACGAACCCGTGGGGCTCGACCTCCTACGAGCAGTACTTC.

This clonotype has a handful of counts. J is TRBJ1-2 and V is TRBV20-1; D is possibly TRBD1 (5 bases). Between the trimmed V and J ends, which lost 1 base and 7 bases, there was a span of 19 bases. The CDR3 covers 15 residues. Germline loops: CDR1 DFQATT, CDR2 SNEGSKA (reference sequence). CDR3 nucleotides: TGCAGTGCTAGAGGAGAGTTGCTGGGGGTCCCTGGCTACACCTTC. Amino acid sequence: CSARGELLGVPGYTF.

This chain uses TRBV20-1 with TRBJ2-3; D possibly corresponds to TRBD2 (5 bases). The ends were cut back, 6 bases at V and 4 bases at J, with 20 bases in the middle. This CDR3 is built from 15 residues. The germline gives CDR1 DFQATT, CDR2 SNEGSKA (reference sequence). CDR3 coding DNA: TGCAGTGCAGCCGGCACTAGAGGTAGCGCAGATACGCAGTATTTT. It is translated as CSAAGTRGSADTQYF.

The chain has TRBV5-1 and TRBJ2-1, with a tentative D call TRBD2 (6 bases). This CDR3 has 16 residues. V was cut by 0 bases and J by 1 base, with 11 bases left in between. Germline loops: CDR1 SGHRS, CDR2 YFSETQ. CDR3 amino acids: CASSLVGGVSYNEQFF. The CDR3 nucleotides read TGCGCCAGCAGCTTGGTGGGCGGGGTATCCTACAATGAGCAGTTCTTC.

V is TRBV20-1 and J is TRBJ1-1; 7 nucleotides match TRBD1. J gave up 0 bases and V 5 bases, and 6 bases lay outside the gene matches. Germline lookup yields CDR1 DFQATT and CDR2 SNEGSKA (reference sequence). The CDR3 length is 14 residues. The CDR3 here is CSAYAGQMNTEAFF. CDR3 coding DNA: TGCAGTGCTTATGCGGGACAGATGAACACTGAAGCTTTCTTT.

Notes on this clonotype: At one end the junction does not follow the germline gene, possibly because of a read error. The rearrangement joins TRBV30 to TRBJ2-1; D possibly matches TRBD1 or TRBD2 (7 bases each). Germline V lookup: CDR1 GTSNPN, CDR2 SVGIG (reference sequence). The CDR3 covers 15 residues. This CDR3 is CASRVQGGDYSEQFF. In nucleotides, the CDR3 is TGTGCCTCCCGGGTTCAGGGGGGGGACTACAGTGAGCAGTTCTTC. Complete variable domain (other parts from reference TRBV30 and TRBJ2-1): SQTIHQWPATLVQPVGSPLSLECTVEGTSNPNLYWYRQAAGRGLQLLFYSVGIGQISSEVPQNLSASRPQDRQFILSSKKLLLSDSGFYLCASRVQGGDYSEQFFGPGTRLTVL.

This clonotype has ten or more counts. The genes are TRBV3-1 and TRBJ2-3; TRBD2 matches 13 bases. This CDR3 is 16 amino acids long. V was clipped by 6 bases and J by 0 bases; unmatched bases: 3. Germline loops: CDR1 LGHDT, CDR2 YNNKEL (reference sequence). CDR3 DNA sequence: TGTGCCAGCAGTCGGGGACTAGCGGGGAGCACAGATACGCAGTATTTT. As protein: CASSRGLAGSTDTQYF.

This clonotype has a count of ten or more. CDR3 loop: CASSLGGHYGYTF. In DNA form, the CDR3 reads TGCGCCAGCAGCTTGGGGGGCCACTATGGCTACACCTTC. This chain joins TRBV5-1 and TRBJ1-2, with D possibly matching TRBD1 (5 bases). Germline lookup yields CDR1 SGHRS and CDR2 YFSETQ. This CDR3 is built from 13 residues. V was clipped by 0 bases and J by 3 bases, with 6 bases between them. The full variable domain, with the rest looked up from reference TRBV5-1 and TRBJ1-2, is KAGVTQTPRYLIKTRGQQVTLSCSPISGHRSVSWYQQTPGQGLQFLFEYFSETQRNKGNFPGRFSGRQFSNSRSEMNVSTLELGDSALYLCASSLGGHYGYTFGSGTRLTVV.

This clonotype was seen repeatedly, ten times or more. The chain carries TRBV4-1 and TRBJ1-6, with 10 bases aligning to TRBD1. This CDR3 contains 17 residues. From germline, CDR1 is MGHRA and CDR2 YSYEKL. V lost 2 bases, J lost 7 bases, and 8 bases stayed unmatched. This CDR3 is CASSQLGTGELNSPLHF. The CDR3 bases are TGCGCCAGCAGCCAACTAGGGACAGGGGAGTTGAATTCACCCCTCCACTTT.

The chain uses TRBV6-1 and TRBJ1-2; TRBD1 aligns across 10 bases. The CDR3 totals 14 residues. The germline gives CDR1 MNHNS, CDR2 SASEGT. V shed 6 bases, J shed 1 base, and the junction held 2 bases outside the gene matches. The CDR3 nucleotides are TGTGCCAGCAGAGGGGACAGGGGTAACTATGGCTACACCTTC. This codes for CASRGDRGNYGYTF.

The CDR3 is CATSGAADYEQYF. In nucleotides, the CDR3 is TGTGCCACCAGTGGTGCTGCTGACTACGAGCAGTACTTC. V and J are TRBV24-1 and TRBJ2-7; D gene unclear. The germline V and J ends were trimmed by 5 bases and 3 bases, with 10 bases remaining between them. The CDR3 is made up of 13 amino acids. Germline CDR1 and CDR2: KGHDR and SFDVKD.

Note on this clonotype: The junction departs from the called germline gene at one end, perhaps through a read error. The genes are TRBV4-1 and TRBJ2-7, with D tentatively TRBD2 (5 bases). This CDR3 is built from 15 residues. The germline gives CDR1 MGHRA, CDR2 YSYEKL. In DNA form, the CDR3 reads TGCGCCAGCGGCCAATTCCCCCGGGATCCCTACGAGCAGTACTTC. It specifies CASGQFPRDPYEQYF.

V is TRBV7-9 and J is TRBJ1-2; D might be TRBD1 (5 bases). Trimming shortened V by 3 bases and J by 4 bases, and 12 bases separated the two germline ends. The V gene's germline CDR1 is SEHNR and CDR2 FQNEAQ (reference sequence). The CDR3 runs 14 residues. The CDR3 region is CASSLRDGRYGYTF. In nucleotides, the CDR3 is TGTGCCAGCAGCTTGAGGGACGGTCGCTATGGCTACACCTTC.

Notes on this clonotype: The junction departs from germline at one end; a sequencing error may be responsible. The gene calls are TRBV20-1 and TRBJ2-7; 8 bases fit TRBD2. The CDR3 covers 15 residues. CDR1 and CDR2 from the germline V gene are DFQATT and SNEGSKA (reference sequence). CDR3 region: CRARDPREGRNEQYF. CDR3 sequence (DNA): TGCAGGGCTAGAGATCCTCGGGAGGGCCGAAACGAGCAGTACTTC.

The sample holds a few counts of this clonotype. The CDR3 reads CASSLPTSGSVEQFF. Here the CDR3 DNA reads TGTGCCAGCAGCCTCCCCACTAGCGGGTCTGTTGAGCAGTTCTTC. V and J are TRBV7-6 and TRBJ2-1; TRBD2 matches 9 bases. Germline V CDR1 and CDR2: SGHVS, FNYEAQ. V lost 5 bases to trimming and J lost 9 bases; unmatched junction nucleotides: 11. This CDR3 region has 15 residues.